Following are 18 T cell receptor beta chains from one sample sequenced in a study of cytomegalovirus exposure and HLA in healthy donors. Primers: 60 Vbeta forward and 13 Jbeta reverse. The data were produced by immunoSEQ multiplex PCR, yet TCRdb's version contains in-frame clones alone and is incomplete. There are hundreds of thousands of clones in the sample; around 73% occur only once, and 3.5% to 4% lies in the top ten. Sequenced sample: PBMCs. The receptors were gathered from a male donor in good health and CMV-seronegative.

This clone was seen once. The chain combines TRBV27 with TRBJ1-5; weak D call: TRBD1 (5 bases). This CDR3 has 13 amino acids. The V end lost 3 bases, the J end lost 6 bases, and 9 bases lay between the germline ends. Germline CDR1 and CDR2: MNHEY and SMNVEV (reference sequence). The CDR3 loop reads CASSLQGSQPQHF. The CDR3 region has the DNA TGTGCCAGCAGTTTGCAGGGAAGTCAGCCCCAGCATTTT.

This clone showed up just once. The chain recombines TRBV30 with TRBJ2-5, with D tentatively TRBD2 (6 bases). This CDR3 is 16 amino acids long. Germline V gives CDR1 GTSNPN, CDR2 SVGIG (reference sequence). V was cut by 1 base and J by 11 bases, with 26 bases left in between. The CDR3 here is CAWSGPWGVGGLWQYF. The CDR3 region has the DNA TGTGCCTGGAGTGGACCCTGGGGGGTTGGGGGATTGTGGCAGTACTTC.

This chain links TRBV29-1 with TRBJ2-3; D gene ambiguous. Trimming removed 4 bases from V and 6 bases from J, with 11 bases in between. The length of the CDR3 is 12 residues. Looked up from germline, CDR1 is SQVTM and CDR2 is ANQGSEA. The CDR3 is CSVVIVRDTQYF. In nucleotides, the CDR3 is TGCAGCGTTGTTATCGTCCGTGATACGCAGTATTTT.

V gene TRBV7-3 combines with J gene TRBJ2-3; a weak D match, TRBD2 (5 bases). Trimming shortened V by 5 bases and J by 3 bases, and 12 bases separated the two germline ends. Germline CDR1 SGHTA, CDR2 FQGTGA. The CDR3 is 14 residues long. The CDR3 nucleotides read TGTGCCAGCAGCCAAGGACTGCTAACAGATACGCAGTATTTT. Encoded protein: CASSQGLLTDTQYF.

This rearrangement joins TRBV7-2 to TRBJ1-1, with D tentatively TRBD1 (6 bases). Germline V lookup: CDR1 SGHTA, CDR2 FQGNSA. Trimming left V 4 bases short and J 1 base short, with 10 bases between. The CDR3 loop spans 14 amino acids. The CDR3 sequence: CASSSTGPNTEAFF. The CDR3, as DNA: TGTGCCAGCAGCTCGACAGGACCGAACACTGAAGCTTTCTTT.

The rearrangement uses TRBV27 and TRBJ2-1; the D is unclear. Trimming shortened V by 5 bases and J by 6 bases, and 17 bases separated the two germline ends. The CDR3 is 15 amino acids. Looked up from germline, CDR1 is MNHEY and CDR2 is SMNVEV (reference sequence). The CDR3 coding sequence is TGTGCCAGCAGTCGGTCACCTTTTGCGGCCAATGAGCAGTTCTTC. This sequence encodes CASSRSPFAANEQFF.

The chain employs TRBV5-1 and TRBJ2-1; 7 bases are a match to TRBD2. V was pared by 5 bases and J by 5 bases, with 7 bases of the junction left unmatched. The CDR3 loop spans 14 amino acids. CDR1 is SGHRS, CDR2 YFSETQ, per germline. CDR3 DNA: TGCGCCAGCAGTTCCGGGACTACCAACAATGAGCAGTTCTTC. It encodes CASSSGTTNNEQFF.

Regarding this clone: This sample also contains other DNA sequences that code for the same CDR3. The rearrangement uses TRBV7-2 and TRBJ2-5; the match to TRBD2 covers 9 bases. The CDR3 totals 14 residues. The germline V gene encodes CDR1 SGHTA and CDR2 FQGNSA. J was trimmed by 4 bases and V by 4 bases; bases with no gene match: 4. The CDR3 DNA follows: TGTGCCAGCAGCTCCGGACTAGCGTCAGAGACCCAGTACTTC. Translating gives CASSSGLASETQYF.

The chain combines TRBV19 with TRBJ1-5; TRBD1 is a possible D gene (6 bases). With 5 bases removed from V and 1 base from J, the gap between germline ends came to 12 bases. The germline V gene has CDR1 LNHDA and CDR2 SQIVND (reference sequence). This CDR3 is 15 amino acids long. As DNA, the CDR3 is TGTGCCAGTAGTGCCATAGGGACAAGCAATCAGCCCCAGCATTTT. Protein: CASSAIGTSNQPQHF. Full variable domain (remainder filled in from reference TRBV19 and TRBJ1-5): DGGITQSPKYLFRKEGQNVTLSCEQNLNHDAMYWYRQDPGQGLRLIYYSQIVNDFQKGDIAEGYSVSREKKESFPLTVTSAQKNPTAFYLCASSAIGTSNQPQHFGDGTRLSIL.

V and J are TRBV10-3 and TRBJ2-7, with D uncertain. CDR3 length: 13 residues. Trimming removed 6 bases from V and 0 bases from J, with 9 bases in between. CDR1 and CDR2 (germline): ENHRY, SYGVKD. CDR3 protein: CAIRGRNSYEQYF. The CDR3, as DNA: TGTGCCATCAGGGGCAGGAACTCCTACGAGCAGTACTTC.

This chain links TRBV28 with TRBJ1-3; TRBD1 aligns across 7 bases. Germline V gene lookup returns CDR1 MDHEN and CDR2 SYDVKM. Trimming removed 6 bases from V and 7 bases from J; junction bases left unmatched: 15. The CDR3 loop spans 16 amino acids. Here the CDR3 DNA reads TGTGCCAGCAGATCCAGCGCGGGAGGGGGCTCTAACACCATATATTTT. Translation: CASRSSAGGGSNTIYF. The full variable domain, rest sourced from reference TRBV28 and TRBJ1-3, is DVKVTQSSRYLVKRTGEKVFLECVQDMDHENMFWYRQDPGLGLRLIYFSYDVKMKEKGDIPEGYSVSREKKERFSLILESASTNQTSMYLCASRSSAGGGSNTIYFGEGSWLTVV.

Only one count was recorded for this clone. This chain connects TRBV5-1 to TRBJ2-7; weak D call: TRBD2 (6 bases). Germline loops: CDR1 SGHRS, CDR2 YFSETQ. The CDR3 runs 15 residues. Trimming removed 1 base at V and 5 bases at J, with 16 bases between. CDR3 amino acids: CASSLRRERTDEQYF. The CDR3 DNA follows: TGCGCCAGCAGCTTGAGGCGGGAACGGACGGACGAGCAGTACTTC.

The J gene is TRBJ1-1, the V gene TRBV28, with a tentative D call TRBD1 (5 bases). CDR1 MDHEN and CDR2 SYDVKM come from the germline V gene. V lost 2 bases and J 1 base, leaving 11 bases between the germline ends. The CDR3 contains 15 residues. The CDR3 DNA reads as TGTGCCAGCAGTTTAGGCGGGACGGCGAACACTGAAGCTTTCTTT. This encodes CASSLGGTANTEAFF.

Only a few counts were recorded for this clone. The rearrangement links TRBV18 to TRBJ1-1, with D possibly being TRBD1 (5 bases). From germline, CDR1 is KGHSH and CDR2 LQKENI. V gave up 3 bases and J gave up 2 bases, with 16 bases separating them. The CDR3 extends over 16 amino acids. In DNA form, the CDR3 reads TGTGCCAGCTCACCCCTTGACAGTAAGCTTAACACTGAAGCTTTCTTT. Protein sequence: CASSPLDSKLNTEAFF. Full variable domain (rest looked up from reference TRBV18 and TRBJ1-1): NAGVMQNPRHLVRRRGQEARLRCSPMKGHSHVYWYRQLPEEGLKFMVYLQKENIIDESGMPKERFSAEFPKEGPSILRIQQVVRGDSAAYFCASSPLDSKLNTEAFFGQGTRLTVV.

The V gene is TRBV6-6, the J gene TRBJ2-7; the D gene is possibly TRBD1 (5 bases). In germline, CDR1 is MNHNY, CDR2 SVGAGI (reference sequence). The CDR3 runs 16 residues. The V end was cut by 2 bases, the J end by 2 bases, with 16 bases between. The CDR3 sequence: CASSYRPPGRTYEQYF. CDR3 coding DNA: TGTGCCAGCAGTTACCGTCCCCCAGGGCGAACCTACGAGCAGTACTTC.

The chain combines TRBV15 with TRBJ2-3, with a possible D match to TRBD2 (5 bases). The CDR3 totals 16 residues. CDR1 is LNHNV and CDR2 is YYDKDF in the germline V gene (reference sequence). Trimming pared 3 bases from V and 0 bases from J, leaving 13 bases between. The CDR3 DNA reads as TGTGCCACCAGCAGGGGAGCGTCCACTAGCACAGATACGCAGTATTTT. Its translation is CATSRGASTSTDTQYF.

This chain connects TRBV19 to TRBJ1-4; D unclear. V dropped 3 bases and J dropped 0 bases, with 8 bases sitting between them. Germline assignment: CDR1 LNHDA and CDR2 SQIVND (reference sequence). The CDR3 has 15 amino acids. The CDR3 sequence is CASSMNGATNEKLFF. The CDR3, as DNA: TGTGCCAGTAGTATGAACGGAGCAACTAATGAAAAACTGTTTTTT. Full variable domain (rest looked up from reference TRBV19 and TRBJ1-4): DGGITQSPKYLFRKEGQNVTLSCEQNLNHDAMYWYRQDPGQGLRLIYYSQIVNDFQKGDIAEGYSVSREKKESFPLTVTSAQKNPTAFYLCASSMNGATNEKLFFGSGTQLSVL.

The chain couples TRBV6-5 to TRBJ2-7, with 9 bases matching TRBD1. The germline gives CDR1 MNHEY, CDR2 SVGAGI. J lost 2 bases, V lost 6 bases, and 2 bases had no gene match. The CDR3 spans 13 residues. The CDR3 protein is CASRGTGTYEQYF. The DNA of the CDR3 is TGTGCCAGCAGGGGGACAGGGACCTACGAGCAGTACTTC.